This T cell receptor beta chain was documented in a study of CD8 T cells in ankylosing spondylitis. Study findings and constraints: CD8+ by phenotype, disease-linked clones were relatively rare in peripheral blood. One TCR beta motif, made up of about 8 highly homologous variants, appeared characteristic of ankylosing spondylitis blood.

Scientists made TCR beta libraries using quantitative 5'-RACE with molecular barcodes. TCRdb ran MiXCR on the 5' RACE reads and lists one entry per CDR3 protein. The repertoire holds roughly 700,000 distinct CDR3 sequences, 15% to 20% seen once, with about 19% in the top ten. CDR1 and CDR2 from the germline V gene are MNHEY and SMNVEV (reference sequence). The CDR3 runs to 14 residues. Trimming stripped 10 bases from V and 2 bases from J, with 16 bases between. This clonotype was observed a handful of times. Its specificity is not known. The receptor was isolated from a male donor with ankylosing spondylitis. The V call is TRBV27, the J call TRBJ2-3; D unclear. Source material: blood, either unsorted or a sorted T cell fraction (not recorded which). The CDR3 region is CATANKLATDTQYF. DNA for the CDR3: TGTGCCACCGCCAATAAATTAGCCACAGATACGCAGTATTTT.